A selection of T cell receptor beta chains follows, all from one sample in a study of radiation and T cells in renal cell carcinoma. Libraries were prepared by immunoSEQ multiplex PCR; TCRdb keeps only in-frame clonotypes and omits some of them. The sample lists approximately 170,000 clones, around 89% occurring once. Sequences were derived from blood, sampled from a patient whose treatment included radiotherapy and nephrectomy. The receptors shown here come from a woman between 50 and 59 years old with renal cell carcinoma. Both conserved end residues are part of each CDR3. Rows give clone size only sometimes, using once, few, many, or a class for an expanded clone.

clone size,V gene,J gene,CDR3 protein
-,TRBV5-6,TRBJ2-2,CASSLVQGNTGELFF
-,TRBV6-1,TRBJ2-7,CASSDIWTGKAEQYF
-,TRBV6-9,TRBJ2-5,CASTPSNGQETQYF
once,TRBV19,TRBJ2-7,CASSIDLQGREQYF
-,TRBV7-2,TRBJ2-3,CASSLQASLSTDTQYF
-,TRBV11-2,TRBJ2-2,CASSLSGAAGTGELFF
-,TRBV6-6,TRBJ2-3,CASSYQEGRDTQYF
once,TRBV5-1,TRBJ1-6,CASSINTPGQGDSPLHF
-,TRBV7-9,TRBJ2-1,CASSRPGTSGGRKYNEQFF
-,TRBV5-1,TRBJ2-2,CASSPSTGGSTGELFF
-,TRBV6-5,TRBJ1-5,CASSSRDNRQPQHF
-,TRBV5-6,TRBJ2-3,CASHFPGSTDTQYF
few,TRBV9,TRBJ1-4,CASSVAGGNGKLFF
-,TRBV5-6,TRBJ2-5,CASSVRQGAQLETQYF
few,TRBV10-3,TRBJ1-1,CAMSGGENTEAFF
-,TRBV6-1,TRBJ2-2,CASRAGPNTGELFF
once,TRBV5-1,TRBJ1-5,CASSLDPGDQPQHF
-,TRBV10-2,TRBJ1-3,CASRGRDSGNTIYF
-,TRBV18,TRBJ1-1,CASSLLGQEYMNTEAFF
-,TRBV7-8,TRBJ1-6,CASSLGIDSPLHF
-,TRBV7-8,TRBJ1-2,CASSPSWGNAYGYTF
-,TRBV28,TRBJ1-2,CASSFDRLHYGYTF
-,TRBV5-1,TRBJ1-4,CASSFGHGNEKLFF
-,TRBV6-1,TRBJ1-3,CASSEGGRNTIYF
-,TRBV6-6,TRBJ1-1,CASSSPGVDTEAFF
-,TRBV5-1,TRBJ2-2,CASSLDPSGELFF
-,TRBV2,TRBJ2-1,CASFGSRSSYNEQFF
-,TRBV11-2,TRBJ2-2,CASSLAWALNTGELFF
-,TRBV7-2,TRBJ2-3,CASSLGGGGAVNTQYF
-,TRBV2,TRBJ2-1,CASYDPGGPQEQFF
once,TRBV7-9,TRBJ2-7,CASSFSLYEQYF
-,TRBV7-9,TRBJ2-2,CASSLYGELFF
-,TRBV9,TRBJ2-2,CASSGSSWVGELFF
-,TRBV6-5,TRBJ1-3,CASSFDGSSGNTIYF
-,TRBV5-1,TRBJ1-2,CASSFRSGGDYGYTF
-,TRBV7-2,TRBJ2-6,CASSLARDSGANVLTF
-,TRBV5-1,TRBJ1-1,CASSLWGQGTEAFF
-,TRBV7-2,TRBJ2-7,CASSPLGLARYEQYF
-,TRBV10-2,TRBJ2-5,CASSGLAGAQQETQYF
few,TRBV7-9,TRBJ2-7,CASSLEELDRGSYEQYF
-,TRBV6-1,TRBJ1-1,CASTQNTEAFF
-,TRBV19,TRBJ1-2,CAFKQGNYGYTF
-,TRBV18,TRBJ1-5,CASSRYGDSNQPQHF
-,TRBV23-1,TRBJ2-1,CASSPGTGNRRDEQFF
-,TRBV6-1,TRBJ1-1,CASSGANRYTEAFF
-,TRBV25-1,TRBJ1-1,CASSQKWGNTEAFF
-,TRBV5-4,TRBJ1-2,CASSLVTQRNGYTF
few,TRBV7-2,TRBJ2-2,CASSQPKSSYTGELFF
-,TRBV7-2,TRBJ2-1,CASSHTPGGFEQFF